This TCR beta chain originates from a study of T cell responses to AZD1222 COVID-19 vaccine (dated by TCRdb to the early 2020s). General notes on the study: A total of under 250 trial participants underwent TCR sequencing, of whom 207 had received two doses of AZD1222 and 26 had received two doses of the MenACWY control vaccine. Trial participants were enrolled into age subgroups of 18-55, 56-69 and 70-plus years, which contained around 140, 26 and 57 TCR-sequenced participants, respectively. Study-wide findings and limitations: The 56-69-year group was small, and its depth increase did not reach significance, likely because of low power. Only a handful of AZD1222 recipients were SARS-CoV-2 seropositive at baseline, limiting conclusions about previously exposed vaccinees. Because no day 14 peak-response samples were available, the repertoires could be characterized only after the peak T cell response. The vaccine-associated CD4 TCRs covered the entire spike protein, and the dominant responses fell in regions 160-218 and 743-854. Nearly half of unique spike-specific TCRs reportedly recognized epitopes outside regions mutated in the B.1.351 and B.1.1.7 variants. Most participants were white British and females outnumbered males, and the authors suggested that clonal diversity may have been underestimated. After two AZD1222 doses, spike-specific TCR breadth and depth were significantly higher than at day 0 and than in MenACWY recipients.

The CDR3 regions of human TCRbeta chains were analyzed by immunosequencing. On the study's bioinformatics: Repertoire TCRs were checked for matches against a reference library of SARS-CoV-2-specific TCRs that had been generated using the MIRA antigen-specificity platform. Breadth was defined as the fraction of unique TCRs that were SARS-CoV-2-associated. Depth was defined as the fraction of total T cells that were SARS-CoV-2-associated. Using the MIRA data, each spike-specific TCR was assigned both to the spike region to which the TCR was reactive and to a CD4 or CD8 class. Log10-transformed breadth and depth values were compared by one-way ANOVA with Sidak's multiple comparisons tests. TCRdb took this table from immuneACCESS and kept in-frame rearrangements with V and J called. Such tables lack part of the clones; where checked against another copy, unresolved V genes explain under half of the gap, and the rest is unexplained. That table furnishes V, J and clone size, whereas the DNA furnished D and trimming. Across this sample there are about 140,000 clones, with roughly 93% seen only once. 9.5% to 15% of the sample is held by the ten biggest clonotypes.

The sample's time point label, in plain terms: sample from adult after SARS-CoV-2 infection, after symptom onset. Two convalescent COVID-19 patients, sampled after symptom onset from adults with prior SARS-CoV-2 infection, were also TCR-sequenced for comparison. Of note for this clone: Its antigen is not yet known. Within one base of it there is no much larger clone, and no base qualities were kept.

V and J are trimmed by 7 bases and 6 bases, and the gene matches miss 8 bases of the junction. CDR1 and CDR2 are drawn from the germline V gene (reference sequence): LNHDA, SQIVND. The cysteine opens and the phenylalanine closes a CDR3 of 15 amino acids. Only the CDR3 region is kept as DNA, spanning 45 bases read in frame from base 1. The rearranged segments are TRBV19 and TRBJ2-1; 11 nucleotides in the junction match TRBD2. The receptor was isolated from an adult who had recovered from COVID-19. The sequencing here drew on peripheral blood, taken after recovery from COVID-19. The nucleotide sequence reads as follows: TGTGCCAGTACGGATCCTAGCGGGAGGATCAATGAGCAGTTCTTC. It translates to CASTDPSGRINEQFF.